These 3 T cell receptor beta chains were all obtained from the same sample, sequenced in a study of blood T cell repertoires in COVID-19. The assay was immunoSEQ multiplex PCR, and TCRdb's table has in-frame clones only and misses some. Of around 260,000 clones detected, 85% to 90% appear once; the ten largest clones hold 13%. Sequenced input: peripheral blood. These receptors came from a human donor in a cohort sampled during active COVID-19.

The chain has TRBV10-3 and TRBJ2-3; no clear D gene. The CDR3 has 11 amino acids. Germline assignment: CDR1 ENHRY and CDR2 SYGVKD. Trimming stripped 3 bases from V and 6 bases from J, with 4 bases between. In DNA, the CDR3 is TGTGCCATCAGTGACAGGGATACGCAGTATTTT. This gives the protein CAISDRDTQYF.

The V gene is TRBV15, the J gene TRBJ1-4, with D possibly being TRBD1 (5 bases). V was shortened by 5 bases and J by 0 bases, with 16 bases between the two germline ends. This CDR3 contains 17 residues. CDR1 is LNHNV, CDR2 YYDKDF, per germline (reference sequence). The CDR3 coding sequence is TGTGCCACCAGCGTATTCCGACAGCTTGCAACTAATGAAAAACTGTTTTTT. It encodes CATSVFRQLATNEKLFF.

This clone was counted between two and nine times. V usage is TRBV6-1 and J usage is TRBJ2-1; D may be TRBD2 (6 bases). V was trimmed by 2 bases and J by 8 bases, leaving 16 bases between them. This CDR3 comprises 15 residues. The germline V gene encodes CDR1 MNHNS and CDR2 SASEGT. CDR3 nucleotides: TGTGCCAGCAGTGAACCGGGACTCGTTACGGATGAGCAGTTCTTC. Its protein is CASSEPGLVTDEQFF.